A single TCR beta chain is shown here with its context. Its antigen is undetermined. Primers: 60 Vbeta forward and 13 Jbeta reverse. Here immunoSEQ multiplex PCR was the method, and the copy in TCRdb shows in-frame clones only, minus some. The sample holds 150,000 or so clones; 65% to 75% are singletons and the top ten take around 1.9%. These data belong to a study of cytomegalovirus exposure and HLA in healthy donors. Across the whole study: In an earlier analysis, 90 million to 120 million unique TCR beta sequences were found from about 180 million T cells. Study-wide points: A likely sequencing artifact accounted for one observed cluster of highly shared sequence variants. It was reported that the classifier diagnosed cytomegalovirus status with high specificity and sensitivity in both the original and validation cohorts. The investigators catalogued 150 to 200 TCR beta chains as cytomegalovirus-associated.

This CDR3 comprises 15 residues. Between the trimmed V and J ends, which lost 0 bases and 4 bases, there was a span of 13 bases. Germline V gene lookup returns CDR1 LGHNA and CDR2 YSLEER. This clonotype was obtained from a young man in good health and CMV-seronegative. Sequenced: PBMCs. V and J are TRBV4-3 and TRBJ2-7; a possible D gene is TRBD2 (7 bases). CDR3 amino acids: CASSQDGGGAYEQYF. For the CDR3, the DNA is TGCGCCAGCAGCCAAGATGGAGGGGGGGCTTACGAGCAGTACTTC.